Below, one T cell receptor beta chain is given with its context. No antigen is known for it. The sample belongs to a study of tumor-infiltrating lymphocytes in localized non-small cell lung cancer. The overall study: The cohort mixed smokers and never-smokers, several histologies, and some post-neoadjuvant-chemotherapy samples.

Trimming pared 4 bases from V and 6 bases from J, leaving 9 bases between. The CDR3 sequence is 13 residues long. Germline values: CDR1 MNHNY, CDR2 SVGAGI (reference sequence). The repertoire was sequenced with immunoSEQ multiplex PCR; TCRdb's copy has only in-frame clones and lacks some. This sample carries 9,500 to 15,000 clones, around 81% of them seen once, and the ten largest clones take 4.5%. Whole-study results and caveats: Different pieces of the same tissue went to different assays, confounding technical variation with intratumor heterogeneity. Tumor T-cell fraction was not associated with recurrence-free survival.

This receptor was identified in a human donor with non-small cell lung cancer. The sample comprised lung tumor tissue. The chain carries TRBV6-6 and TRBJ1-4; D uncertain. The CDR3 region has the DNA TGTGCCAGCAGTTCCCACTCGGATGAAAAACTGTTTTTT. Encoded protein: CASSSHSDEKLFF.